One sample yielded the 32 T cell receptor beta chains listed below, sequenced in a study of cytomegalovirus exposure and HLA in healthy donors (dated by TCRdb to the late 2010s). Receptors were amplified or captured by the immunoSEQ multiplex PCR assay. For the multiplex PCR, a mixture combining 60 forward primers for TCR Vbeta segments and 13 reverse primers for TCR Jbeta segments was used. TCRdb holds this immuneACCESS table with in-frame rearrangements only. Some clones are missing; in checked studies, unresolved V genes explain under half, and the rest has no known cause. The sample records around 150,000 clones, roughly 80% of which are singletons. 6.5% to 7.5% of the sample is taken by the ten largest. The sequencing sample was made of PBMCs. The receptors stem from a woman aged 25 to 39 in good health and CMV-seropositive.

The rearrangement joins TRBV2 to TRBJ2-3, with TRBD1 as a possible D gene (6 bases). The CDR3 contains 16 residues. Trimming took off 2 bases at V and 0 bases at J, with 12 bases between the two ends. The germline V gene has CDR1 SNHLY and CDR2 FYNNEI. CDR3 nucleotides: TGTGCCAGCAGTGAAATTCGTACAGGGAGCACAGATACGCAGTATTTT. Its protein is CASSEIRTGSTDTQYF.

The chain couples TRBV29-1 to TRBJ1-4, with 8 bases that match TRBD1. The CDR3 sequence is 13 residues long. With 6 bases clipped from V and 7 bases from J, the junction kept 7 bases outside the gene matches. CDR1 is SQVTM and CDR2 is ANQGSEA in the germline V gene. The CDR3 bases are TGCAGCGTGGGGGGACAGGTTGGTGAAAAACTGTTTTTT. Its translation is CSVGGQVGEKLFF.

The chain uses TRBV5-1 and TRBJ2-3, with D perhaps matching TRBD1 (5 bases). The ends were cut back, 6 bases at V and 11 bases at J, with 16 bases in the middle. This CDR3 region has 12 residues. Germline V gene lookup returns CDR1 SGHRS and CDR2 YFSETQ. The CDR3 coding sequence is TGCGCCAGCACCGAACAGGACGATGGGCAGTATTTT. Translation: CASTEQDDGQYF.

The V and J genes are TRBV19 and TRBJ2-3, with a weak D call TRBD1 (5 bases). The germline CDR1 and CDR2 sequences are LNHDA and SQIVND (reference sequence). The CDR3 has 13 amino acids. V was cut by 6 bases and J by 0 bases, with 7 bases left in between. In DNA, the CDR3 is TGTGCCAGTAGGGGGCGTAGCACAGATACGCAGTATTTT. Its protein is CASRGRSTDTQYF.

The CDR3 DNA sequence: TGTGCCAGCAGTTACTCGACAGGGCTGGCCACCGGGGAGCTGTTTTTT. Protein sequence: CASSYSTGLATGELFF. The rearrangement joins TRBV6-5 to TRBJ2-2; 7 bases are a match to TRBD1. V gave up 0 bases and J gave up 4 bases; unmatched junction bases: 5. Germline V gene lookup returns CDR1 MNHEY and CDR2 SVGAGI. The CDR3 totals 16 residues.

The chain uses TRBV4-1 and TRBJ2-1; 7 bases agree with TRBD1. The CDR3 has 15 residues. Germline trimming cut 2 bases from V and 4 bases from J; bases unmatched to any gene: 5. CDR1 is MGHRA and CDR2 is YSYEKL in the germline V gene. CDR3 amino acids: CASSQPGQAYNEQFF. Here the CDR3 DNA reads TGCGCCAGCAGCCAACCAGGACAGGCTTACAATGAGCAGTTCTTC.

The V gene is TRBV9, the J gene TRBJ2-1; D is undetermined. CDR1 and CDR2 (germline): SGDLS, YYNGEE. The CDR3 contains 15 residues. Trimming took off 2 bases at V and 3 bases at J, with 12 bases between the two ends. CDR3 sequence: CASSVGDPNYNEQFF. The CDR3 nucleotides read TGTGCCAGCAGCGTTGGAGACCCTAACTACAATGAGCAGTTCTTC.

The genes are TRBV6-5 and TRBJ1-2; D unclear. Trimming pared 0 bases from V and 6 bases from J, leaving 14 bases between. CDR3 length: 15 amino acids. The V gene's germline CDR1 is MNHEY and CDR2 SVGAGI. The DNA of the CDR3 is TGTGCCAGCAGTTACTCGCCGGGGAAGCAAGATGGCTACACCTTC. Its protein product is CASSYSPGKQDGYTF.

The chain employs TRBV18 and TRBJ1-5; D uncertain. V dropped 2 bases and J dropped 3 bases, with 14 bases sitting between them. The CDR3 runs to 16 residues. Germline CDR1 is KGHSH and CDR2 is LQKENI. The CDR3 sequence: CASSPIGSFLNQPQHF. DNA for the CDR3: TGTGCCAGCTCACCAATCGGGTCCTTCCTCAATCAGCCCCAGCATTTT. The entire variable domain, with the rest obtained from reference TRBV18 and TRBJ1-5, is as follows: NAGVMQNPRHLVRRRGQEARLRCSPMKGHSHVYWYRQLPEEGLKFMVYLQKENIIDESGMPKERFSAEFPKEGPSILRIQQVVRGDSAAYFCASSPIGSFLNQPQHFGDGTRLSIL.

The rearrangement uses TRBV11-2 and TRBJ1-1; D is undetermined. Between the trimmed V and J ends, which lost 5 bases and 3 bases, there was a span of 22 bases. The CDR3 totals 17 residues. Germline V gene sequence: CDR1 SGHAT, CDR2 FQNNGV. The CDR3 protein is CASSPLGSGEGYTEAFF. CDR3 in DNA: TGTGCCAGCAGCCCCTTGGGGAGTGGGGAAGGGTACACTGAAGCTTTCTTT.

The chain combines TRBV11-3 with TRBJ2-1; D is possibly TRBD1 (6 bases). CDR1 SGHNT and CDR2 YENEEA come from the germline V gene. The CDR3 sequence is 16 residues long. The V end was cut by 5 bases, the J end by 6 bases, with 20 bases between. CDR3 protein: CASSLGSGTHVNEQFF. The CDR3 DNA is TGTGCCAGCAGCCTAGGGTCGGGGACACATGTCAATGAGCAGTTCTTC.

The genes are TRBV29-1 and TRBJ1-3; 8 bases line up with TRBD1. The CDR3 runs 15 residues. The V gene end was trimmed by 7 bases and the J gene end by 0 bases; junction bases not matched to a gene: 8. Per the germline V gene, CDR1 is SQVTM and CDR2 is ANQGSEA. CDR3 nucleotides: TGCAGCGCCTTGACAGGGGCGAACTCTGGAAACACCATATATTTT. Residues: CSALTGANSGNTIYF.

The genes are TRBV19 and TRBJ1-2; tentative D call: TRBD1 (5 bases). The CDR3 has 14 residues. Per the germline V gene, CDR1 is LNHDA and CDR2 is SQIVND (reference sequence). The V and J ends lost 5 bases and 4 bases respectively, with 14 bases between them. CDR3 sequence reads: CASSPRGTGYGYTF. In nucleotides, the CDR3 is TGTGCCAGTAGTCCACGGGGGACCGGCTATGGCTACACCTTC.

The V and J genes are TRBV4-1 and TRBJ1-1; 8 bases fit TRBD1. The length of the CDR3 is 17 residues. Germline CDR1 MGHRA, CDR2 YSYEKL. The V and J ends lost 7 bases and 1 base, in that order; junction bases with no gene match: 14. The DNA of the CDR3 is TGCGCCAGCATCAAAGGACCGGGACAGGACACGAACACTGAAGCTTTCTTT. The encoded protein is CASIKGPGQDTNTEAFF.

This sequence joins TRBV4-1 and TRBJ2-3; 13 nucleotides line up with TRBD2. The CDR3 is made up of 18 amino acids. Germline-derived CDR1 and CDR2 are MGHRA and YSYEKL. Trimming cost V 2 bases and J 0 bases; bases outside gene matches: 5. The chain's CDR3 is CASSQRTSGGSSTDTQYF. The CDR3 DNA reads as TGCGCCAGCAGCCAACGGACTAGCGGGGGTTCTAGCACAGATACGCAGTATTTT.

The V call is TRBV7-8, the J call TRBJ2-7, with 8 nucleotides matching TRBD2. This CDR3 region has 13 residues. With V trimmed by 4 bases and J by 3 bases, 2 bases remained unmatched. Germline lookup yields CDR1 SGHVS and CDR2 FQNEAQ. CDR3 residues: CASSSLAGYEQYF. CDR3 nucleotides: TGTGCCAGCAGCTCTCTAGCGGGCTACGAGCAGTACTTC.

The gene calls are TRBV19 and TRBJ1-2; 8 nucleotides agree with TRBD1. Trimming at V came to 9 bases and at J to 6 bases, leaving 12 bases not matched to a gene. Germline V gives CDR1 LNHDA, CDR2 SQIVND (reference sequence). The CDR3 runs 14 residues. CDR3 DNA: TGTGCCAGCCTTCCCGGACAGGGAAGGAATGGCTACACCTTC. Encoded protein: CASLPGQGRNGYTF. The full variable domain, with the rest looked up from reference TRBV19 and TRBJ1-2, is DGGITQSPKYLFRKEGQNVTLSCEQNLNHDAMYWYRQDPGQGLRLIYYSQIVNDFQKGDIAEGYSVSREKKESFPLTVTSAQKNPTAFYLCASLPGQGRNGYTFGSGTRLTVV.

Only a few counts were recorded for this clone. The rearrangement uses TRBV5-6 and TRBJ1-5; 11 bases are a match to TRBD1. This CDR3 region has 15 residues. CDR1 is SGHDT and CDR2 is YYEEEE in the germline V gene. After removal of 5 bases from V and 9 bases from J, the junction contained 10 bases not matched to a gene. CDR3 loop: CASSTFWTGGAPQHF. In DNA form, the CDR3 reads TGTGCCAGCAGTACATTTTGGACAGGGGGCGCGCCCCAGCATTTT.

The chain is built from TRBV6-5 and TRBJ1-2; 8 nucleotides match TRBD1. J lost 1 base, V lost 6 bases, and 7 bases had no gene match. Germline assignment: CDR1 MNHEY and CDR2 SVGAGI. CDR3 length: 15 amino acids. This CDR3 reads CASSKTGGSNYGYTF. The CDR3, as DNA: TGTGCCAGCAGCAAAACAGGGGGAAGTAACTATGGCTACACCTTC.

About this clone: The same CDR3 is also encoded by other DNA sequences in this sample. V is TRBV27 and J is TRBJ1-5; 8 bases are a match to TRBD1. The germline V gene has CDR1 MNHEY and CDR2 SMNVEV (reference sequence). This CDR3 is built from 14 residues. V shed 6 bases, J shed 3 bases, and the junction held 4 bases outside the gene matches. CDR3 region: CASRRTGSNQPQHF. CDR3 DNA sequence: TGTGCCAGCAGGCGGACAGGGTCCAATCAGCCCCAGCATTTT.

V and J are TRBV7-2 and TRBJ1-1; D is unclear. Germline V gene data show CDR1 as SGHTA and CDR2 as FQGNSA. The CDR3 spans 14 residues. V lost 1 base to trimming and J lost 5 bases, with 11 bases between them. DNA of the CDR3: TGTGCCAGCAGCTTAGTGAGCGGCCGGACTGAAGCTTTCTTT. This codes for CASSLVSGRTEAFF.

This clone turned up a few times. The J gene is TRBJ1-1, the V gene TRBV5-6; a possible D gene is TRBD1 (5 bases). The V end lost 2 bases, the J end lost 3 bases, and 8 bases lay between the germline ends. Germline CDR1 reads SGHDT; CDR2 reads YYEEEE. This CDR3 has 13 residues. The CDR3 region has the DNA TGTGCCAGCAGCTTTGACAGAGACACTGAAGCTTTCTTT. It is translated as CASSFDRDTEAFF.

V usage is TRBV2 and J usage is TRBJ2-5; D gene ambiguous. The J call is in doubt because the DNA end fits TRBJ2-7 better. This CDR3 spans 13 amino acids. Germline lookup yields CDR1 SNHLY and CDR2 FYNNEI. CDR3 sequence: CASSEAGQYEQYF. The CDR3 bases are TGTGCCAGCAGTGAAGCTGGGCAGTACGAGCAGTACTTC.

This chain joins TRBV5-1 and TRBJ2-7; no definite D call. Trimming took off 0 bases at V and 1 base at J, with 5 bases between the two ends. CDR1 is SGHRS, CDR2 YFSETQ, per germline. There are 13 residues in the CDR3. The CDR3 DNA sequence: TGCGCCAGCAGCTTGGTTGAGTCCTACGAGCAGTACTTC. This translates into CASSLVESYEQYF.

The chain employs TRBV14 and TRBJ2-3; D perhaps matches TRBD2 (5 bases). V was trimmed by 3 bases and J by 2 bases, leaving 9 bases between them. The CDR3 loop spans 14 amino acids. Germline assignment: CDR1 SGHDN and CDR2 FVKESK. The CDR3 DNA reads TGTGCCAGCAGCCACATACGGGACACAGATACGCAGTATTTT. The encoded protein is CASSHIRDTDTQYF.

The chain couples TRBV2 to TRBJ1-5, with D maybe TRBD1 (5 bases). Looked up from germline, CDR1 is SNHLY and CDR2 is FYNNEI. The CDR3 contains 15 residues. V lost 6 bases, J lost 2 bases, and 14 bases lay in between. CDR3 loop: CASSASGMGNQPQHF. CDR3 sequence (DNA): TGTGCCAGCAGCGCCTCAGGGATGGGCAATCAGCCCCAGCATTTT.

The chain carries TRBV5-6 and TRBJ2-3, with 12 nucleotides matching TRBD1. Trimming cost V 4 bases and J 2 bases; bases outside gene matches: 2. Germline V gene sequence: CDR1 SGHDT, CDR2 YYEEEE. The CDR3 runs to 15 residues. In DNA form, the CDR3 reads TGTGCCAGCAGCCGGGACAGGGGGCTCACAGATACGCAGTATTTT. It encodes CASSRDRGLTDTQYF. Full variable domain (outside the CDR3, taken from reference TRBV5-6 and TRBJ2-3): DAGVTQSPTHLIKTRGQQVTLRCSPKSGHDTVSWYQQALGQGPQFIFQYYEEEERQRGNFPDRFSGHQFPNYSSELNVNALLLGDSALYLCASSRDRGLTDTQYFGPGTRLTVL.

V and J are TRBV5-1 and TRBJ2-3; D perhaps matches TRBD2 (6 bases). Trimming stripped 3 bases from V and 2 bases from J, with 16 bases between. The CDR3 runs 16 residues. In germline, CDR1 is SGHRS, CDR2 YFSETQ. In DNA form, the CDR3 reads TGCGCCAGCAGCTGGCCGACTAGACAAACCACAGATACGCAGTATTTT. Its protein product is CASSWPTRQTTDTQYF.

V is TRBV30 and J is TRBJ2-5; 12 bases line up with TRBD2. Losses at the gene ends were 3 bases for V and 7 bases for J; bases not matched to a gene: 3. The CDR3 spans 13 residues. Germline CDR1 GTSNPN, CDR2 SVGIG (reference sequence). CDR3 bases: TGTGCCTGGAGGACTAGCGGGGGAGGGACCCAGTACTTC. It is translated as CAWRTSGGGTQYF.

In the case of this clone: One end of the junction fails to match germline, which may point to a read error. The CDR3 DNA reads TGTGTCAGCTCACCAGTGGGCGGGGCGCGGACTGAAGCTTTCTTT. Protein sequence: CVSSPVGGARTEAFF. The chain employs TRBV18 and TRBJ1-1, with D tentatively TRBD1 (5 bases). Germline V lookup: CDR1 KGHSH, CDR2 LQKENI. This CDR3 comprises 15 residues.

This chain joins TRBV29-1 and TRBJ2-7, with D perhaps TRBD1 (5 bases). This CDR3 has 12 amino acids. Per germline, CDR1 SQVTM and CDR2 ANQGSEA. V lost 8 bases to trimming and J lost 2 bases, with 13 bases between them. The CDR3 here is CSINTGPYEQYF. The DNA for the CDR3 is TGCAGCATTAATACAGGACCCTACGAGCAGTACTTC.

This clone was counted once. The genes are TRBV9 and TRBJ2-1, with 11 bases aligning to TRBD1. Trimming took 3 bases from V and 7 from J; bases not matched to a gene: 12. Germline V gene lookup returns CDR1 SGDLS and CDR2 YYNGEE. The CDR3 totals 17 residues. Here the CDR3 reads CASSAHTGQGELNEQFF. CDR3 nucleotides: TGTGCCAGCAGCGCCCACACGGGACAGGGGGAACTGAATGAGCAGTTCTTC.